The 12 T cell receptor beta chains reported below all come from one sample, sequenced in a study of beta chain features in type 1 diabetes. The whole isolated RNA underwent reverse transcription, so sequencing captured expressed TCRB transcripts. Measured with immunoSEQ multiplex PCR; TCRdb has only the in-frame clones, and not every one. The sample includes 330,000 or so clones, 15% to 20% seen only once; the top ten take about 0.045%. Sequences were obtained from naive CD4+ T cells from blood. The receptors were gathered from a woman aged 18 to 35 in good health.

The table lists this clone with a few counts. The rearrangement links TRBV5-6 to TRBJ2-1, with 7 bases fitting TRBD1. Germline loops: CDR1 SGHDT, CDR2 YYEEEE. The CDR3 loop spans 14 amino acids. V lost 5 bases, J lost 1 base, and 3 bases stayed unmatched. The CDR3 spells CASSPGQSYNEQFF. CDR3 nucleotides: TGTGCCAGCAGTCCGGGACAGTCCTACAATGAGCAGTTCTTC. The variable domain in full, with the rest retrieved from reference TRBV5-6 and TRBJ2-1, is DAGVTQSPTHLIKTRGQQVTLRCSPKSGHDTVSWYQQALGQGPQFIFQYYEEEERQRGNFPDRFSGHQFPNYSSELNVNALLLGDSALYLCASSPGQSYNEQFFGPGTRLTVL.

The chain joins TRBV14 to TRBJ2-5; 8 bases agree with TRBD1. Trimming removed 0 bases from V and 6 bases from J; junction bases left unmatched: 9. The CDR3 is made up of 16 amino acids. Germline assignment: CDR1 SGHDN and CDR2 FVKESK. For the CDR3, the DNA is TGTGCCAGCAGCCAAGAGGCGGACAGGGTAGATCAGACCCAGTACTTC. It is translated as CASSQEADRVDQTQYF.

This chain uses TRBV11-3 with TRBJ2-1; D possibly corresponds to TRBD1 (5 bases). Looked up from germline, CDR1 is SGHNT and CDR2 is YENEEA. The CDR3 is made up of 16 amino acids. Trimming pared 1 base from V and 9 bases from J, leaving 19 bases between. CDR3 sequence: CASSLAGLAGHAEQFF. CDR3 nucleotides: TGTGCCAGCAGCTTAGCAGGCCTGGCAGGACACGCTGAGCAGTTCTTC.

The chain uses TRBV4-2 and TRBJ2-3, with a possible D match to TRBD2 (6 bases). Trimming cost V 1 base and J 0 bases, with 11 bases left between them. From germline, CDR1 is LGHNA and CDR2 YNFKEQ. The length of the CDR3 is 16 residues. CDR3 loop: CASSQVTSLSTDTQYF. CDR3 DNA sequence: TGTGCCAGCAGCCAAGTCACTAGCCTTAGCACAGATACGCAGTATTTT.

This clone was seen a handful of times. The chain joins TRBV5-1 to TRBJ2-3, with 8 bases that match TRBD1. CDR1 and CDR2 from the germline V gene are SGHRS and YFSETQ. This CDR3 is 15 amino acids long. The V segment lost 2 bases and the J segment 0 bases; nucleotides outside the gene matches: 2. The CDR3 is CASSFDRGSTDTQYF. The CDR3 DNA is TGCGCCAGCAGCTTCGACAGGGGAAGCACAGATACGCAGTATTTT.

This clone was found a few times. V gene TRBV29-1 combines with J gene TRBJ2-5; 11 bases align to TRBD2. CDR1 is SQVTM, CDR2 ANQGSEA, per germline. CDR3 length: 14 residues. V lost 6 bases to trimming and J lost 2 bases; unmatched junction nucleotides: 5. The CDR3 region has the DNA TGCAGCGTATATAGACTAGCGGGGCAAGAGACCCAGTACTTC. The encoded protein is CSVYRLAGQETQYF.

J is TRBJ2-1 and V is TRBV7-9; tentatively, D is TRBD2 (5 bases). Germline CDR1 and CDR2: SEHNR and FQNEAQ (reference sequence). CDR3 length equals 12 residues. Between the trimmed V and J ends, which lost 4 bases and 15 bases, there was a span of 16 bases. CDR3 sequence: CASSSDYPAGFF. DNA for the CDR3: TGTGCCAGCAGCTCTGACTACCCGGCCGGGTTCTTC.

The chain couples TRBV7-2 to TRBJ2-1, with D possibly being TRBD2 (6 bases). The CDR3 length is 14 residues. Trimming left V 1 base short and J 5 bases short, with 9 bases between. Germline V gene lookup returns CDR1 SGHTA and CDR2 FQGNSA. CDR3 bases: TGTGCCAGCAGCTTAGTCACGGGGGACAATGAGCAGTTCTTC. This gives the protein CASSLVTGDNEQFF. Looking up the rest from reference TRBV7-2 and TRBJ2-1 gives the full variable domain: GAGVSQSPSNKVTEKGKDVELRCDPISGHTALYWYRQSLGQGLEFLIYFQGNSAPDKSGLPSDRFSAERTGGSVSTLTIQRTQQEDSAVYLCASSLVTGDNEQFFGPGTRLTVL.

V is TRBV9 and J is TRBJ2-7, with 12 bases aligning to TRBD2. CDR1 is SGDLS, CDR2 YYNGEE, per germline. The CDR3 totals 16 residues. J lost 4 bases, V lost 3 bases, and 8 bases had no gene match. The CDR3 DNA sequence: TGTGCCAGCAGCGCGGCTAGACTAGCGGGAGTATACGAGCAGTACTTC. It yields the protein CASSAARLAGVYEQYF.

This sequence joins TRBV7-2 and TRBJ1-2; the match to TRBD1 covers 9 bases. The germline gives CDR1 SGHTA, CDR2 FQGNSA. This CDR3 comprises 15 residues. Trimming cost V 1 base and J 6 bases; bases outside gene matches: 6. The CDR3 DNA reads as TGTGCCAGCAGCTTAGGACAGGGGGAAAAGGATGGCTACACCTTC. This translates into CASSLGQGEKDGYTF.

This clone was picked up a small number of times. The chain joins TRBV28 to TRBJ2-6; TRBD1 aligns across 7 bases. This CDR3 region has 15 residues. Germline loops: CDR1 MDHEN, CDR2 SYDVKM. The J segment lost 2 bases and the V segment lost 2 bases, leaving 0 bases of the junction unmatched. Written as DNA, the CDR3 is TGTGCCAGCAGTTTAACAGGGGCTGGGGCCAACGTCCTGACTTTC. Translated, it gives CASSLTGAGANVLTF.

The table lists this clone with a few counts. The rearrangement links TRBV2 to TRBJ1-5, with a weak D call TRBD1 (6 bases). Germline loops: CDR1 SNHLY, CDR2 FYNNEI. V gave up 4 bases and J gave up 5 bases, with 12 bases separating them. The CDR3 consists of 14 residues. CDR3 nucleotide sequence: TGTGCCAGCAGTGTAGAGTCAGGGGATCAGCCCCAGCATTTT. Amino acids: CASSVESGDQPQHF.